This T cell receptor (beta chain) was identified in a study of T cells after posttransplantation cyclophosphamide. The study's findings and limits: Skin or GI-infiltrating T cells shared few TRB sequences with blood. Later blood repertoires were often dominated by clones from the donor CD8+ memory compartment. Recipient CMV seropositivity and CMV reactivation strongly tracked TRB clonality.

This clone has ten or more counts. Its antigen is unknown. The CDR3 totals 16 residues. CDR1 is SGHNT and CDR2 is YYREEE in the germline V gene (reference sequence). V lost 0 bases to trimming and J lost 4 bases; unmatched junction nucleotides: 8. Sequencing was performed with immunoSEQ multiplex PCR; in TCRdb, only in-frame clones are kept and a portion is missing. The specimen has approximately 35,000 clones, none found just once. The sequence derives from a woman aged 25 to 39 in good health and a related stem cell transplant donor. This sequence joins TRBV5-4 and TRBJ1-2; TRBD1 aligns across 8 bases. Material: PBMCs. The CDR3 is CASSLASDRGFYGYTF. CDR3 in DNA: TGTGCCAGCAGCTTGGCCTCCGACAGGGGATTCTATGGCTACACCTTC.